The present T cell receptor delta chain was sequenced within a study of DNA immune sequencing with unique molecular identifiers (TCRdb year 2020). Context from the whole study: Immunomagnetic cell separation was used to enrich gammadelta T cells from buffy coats, and the genomic DNA of the enriched gammadelta T cells was then sequenced. gammadelta T cells were enriched from PBMC of approximately nine healthy individuals by fluorescence-activated cell sorting. The study developed and validated an ultrasensitive DNA-based TRD repertoire sequencing method using PCR-introduced unique molecular identifiers. All donors were healthy individuals, and about ten of the donors were profiled using sorted gammadelta T cells from peripheral blood. To compare enriched with non-enriched material, 85 to 100 ng of enriched gammadelta T-cell DNA and 1 ug of non-enriched PBMC DNA were sequenced. The method was validated on synthetic reference molecules and on blood samples from healthy individuals.

What the work shows at the level of the full study, not this receptor alone: Healthy donors differed in TRD repertoire diversity, and several donors were highly oligoclonal, meaning the top 5 clonotypes made up more than half of productive molecules. The primer-based approach is unable to detect novel TRD sequences that the primers do not target.

Library preparation employed multiplex PCR. Genomic DNA was amplified with a 32-plex assay using primers for all 8 TRDV and 4 TRDJ genes covering the CDR3. A 12-nucleotide UMI was introduced during two to three barcoding PCR cycles, after which a second PCR was performed with Illumina adapter primers. Libraries were purified with AMPure XP beads and quality-checked on a Fragment Analyzer with the HS NGS Fragment kit. An Illumina MiniSeq mid-output kit with roughly 20% PhiX and 150 cycles of paired-end reads was used for sequencing. The source study handled its data this way. MIGEC version 1.2.9 was used to process the reads, grouping the reads by UMI and building error-corrected consensus sequences. Modified VDJtools version 1.2.1 scripts and the tcR R package were used for post-processing. TCRdb processed the public reads again with the CATT caller, after which rows with matching DNA were combined. TCRdb, not the authors, supplied the V and J calls. The sample table contains about 4,500 delta-chain clones; only one count was recorded for roughly 13% of them. Around 56% of the sample lies in the top ten.

This clone was seen repeatedly, ten times or more. It lacks a known antigen. The input lacks base qualities; no much larger clone sits a single base away. The receptor was isolated from a human donor in good health. Sequenced input: gamma-delta T cells enriched from blood buffy coat, or unenriched PBMCs (not recorded which).

The bases are TGTGCCTTGCACTACGGTGGGGGATACGGGTACACCGATAAACTCATCTTT. This gives the protein CALHYGGGYGYTDKLIF. The rearrangement joined TRDV3 to TRDJ1, with 11 bases in between that match TRDD3. According to the germline V gene (reference sequence), CDR1 reads TVYSNPD and CDR2 reads GDNSRS. Relative to germline, V is missing 3 bases and J is missing 0 bases, with 12 bases of the junction outside any gene match. Measured from the cysteine to the phenylalanine, the CDR3 is 17 residues long. The only DNA kept is the CDR3, 51 bases in frame from the first base.